This TCR beta chain stems from a study of blood T cells in healthy people across ages. Study-level background: About one barcoded beta molecule per two T cells came from capture by template switching. Broader study findings: Older age coincided with a roughly linear decline in TCR beta diversity per million T cells. No one knew whether donors had CMV, which possibly confounded expanded clonotype changes.

A note on this clonotype: Its antigen is currently unknown.

Next came a second PCR, run for roughly 6 to 11 cycles, which used a sample-barcoded 5' primer along with a J-beta primer mix. One entry per CDR3 protein results from TCRdb running MiXCR on the 5' RACE reads. Of 1.5 million to 2 million distinct CDR3 sequences in the sample, around 36% were seen once. This TCR was recovered from a young woman in good health. Sequencing used blood.

The CDR3 DNA reads as TGTGCCAGCAGCTACAGGCGGGGTTCGGGGACTGAAGCTTTCTTT. As protein: CASSYRRGSGTEAFF. The V and J genes are TRBV5-6 and TRBJ1-1, with D maybe TRBD1 (5 bases). Germline CDR1 SGHDT, CDR2 YYEEEE. V was cut by 3 bases and J by 5 bases, with 17 bases left in between. The CDR3 extends over 15 amino acids.